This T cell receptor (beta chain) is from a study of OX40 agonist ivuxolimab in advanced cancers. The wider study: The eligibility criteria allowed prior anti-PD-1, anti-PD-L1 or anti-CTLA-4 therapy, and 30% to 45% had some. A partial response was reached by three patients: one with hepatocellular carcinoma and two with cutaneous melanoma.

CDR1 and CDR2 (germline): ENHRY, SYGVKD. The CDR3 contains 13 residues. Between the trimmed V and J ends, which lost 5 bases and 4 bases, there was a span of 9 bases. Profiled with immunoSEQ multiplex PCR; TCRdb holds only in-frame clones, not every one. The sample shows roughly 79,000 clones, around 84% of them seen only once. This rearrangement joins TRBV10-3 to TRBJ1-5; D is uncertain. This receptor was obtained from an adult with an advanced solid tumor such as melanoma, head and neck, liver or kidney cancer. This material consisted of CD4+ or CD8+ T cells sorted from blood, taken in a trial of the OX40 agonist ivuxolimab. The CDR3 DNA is TGTGCCATCAGTAAGGACGAGAATCAGCCCCAGCATTTT. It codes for CAISKDENQPQHF.